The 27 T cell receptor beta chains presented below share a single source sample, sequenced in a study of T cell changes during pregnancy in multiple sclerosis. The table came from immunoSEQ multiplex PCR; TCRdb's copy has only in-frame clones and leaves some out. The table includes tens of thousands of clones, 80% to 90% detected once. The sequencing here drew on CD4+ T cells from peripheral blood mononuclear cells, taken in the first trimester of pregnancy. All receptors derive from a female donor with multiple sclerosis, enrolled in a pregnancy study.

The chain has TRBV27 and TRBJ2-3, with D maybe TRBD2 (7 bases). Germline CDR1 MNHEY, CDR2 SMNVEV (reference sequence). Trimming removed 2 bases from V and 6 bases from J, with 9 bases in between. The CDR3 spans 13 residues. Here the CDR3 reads CASSLRGADTQYF. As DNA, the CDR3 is TGTGCCAGCAGTTTACGGGGGGCCGATACGCAGTATTTT.

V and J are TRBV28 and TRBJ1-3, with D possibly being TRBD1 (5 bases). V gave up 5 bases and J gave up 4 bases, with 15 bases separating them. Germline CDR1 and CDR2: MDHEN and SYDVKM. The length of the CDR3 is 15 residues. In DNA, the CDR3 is TGTGCCAGCAGTGAGGGGACTTTACGGGGAAACACCATATATTTT. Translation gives CASSEGTLRGNTIYF.

The CDR3 region is CASSQDGTDRETQYF. CDR3 coding DNA: TGCGCCAGCAGCCAAGATGGGACAGACCGAGAGACCCAGTACTTC. The genes are TRBV4-3 and TRBJ2-5; 7 bases agree with TRBD1. Germline-derived CDR1 and CDR2 are LGHNA and YSLEER. This CDR3 region has 15 residues. Trimming cost V 0 bases and J 4 bases; bases outside gene matches: 5.

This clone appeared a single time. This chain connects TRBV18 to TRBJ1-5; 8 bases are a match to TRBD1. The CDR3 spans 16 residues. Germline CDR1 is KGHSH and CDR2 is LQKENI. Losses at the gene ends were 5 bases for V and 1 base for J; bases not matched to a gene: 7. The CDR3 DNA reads TGTGCCAGCTCATCGAACACAGGGGGGAGCAATCAGCCCCAGCATTTT. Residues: CASSSNTGGSNQPQHF.

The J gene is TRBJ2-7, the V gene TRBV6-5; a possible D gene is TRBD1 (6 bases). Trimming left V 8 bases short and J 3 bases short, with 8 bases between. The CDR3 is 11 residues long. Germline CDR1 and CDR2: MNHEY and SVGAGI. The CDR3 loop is CASQDSYEQYF. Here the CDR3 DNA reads TGTGCCAGCCAGGACAGCTACGAGCAGTACTTC.

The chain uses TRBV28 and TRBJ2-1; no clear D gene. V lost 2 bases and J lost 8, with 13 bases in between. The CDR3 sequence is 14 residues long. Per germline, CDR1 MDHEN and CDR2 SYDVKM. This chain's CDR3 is CASSLSLVAHEQFF. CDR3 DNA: TGTGCCAGCAGTTTAAGTCTAGTAGCCCATGAGCAGTTCTTC. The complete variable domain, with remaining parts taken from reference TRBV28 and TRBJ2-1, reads DVKVTQSSRYLVKRTGEKVFLECVQDMDHENMFWYRQDPGLGLRLIYFSYDVKMKEKGDIPEGYSVSREKKERFSLILESASTNQTSMYLCASSLSLVAHEQFFGPGTRLTVL.

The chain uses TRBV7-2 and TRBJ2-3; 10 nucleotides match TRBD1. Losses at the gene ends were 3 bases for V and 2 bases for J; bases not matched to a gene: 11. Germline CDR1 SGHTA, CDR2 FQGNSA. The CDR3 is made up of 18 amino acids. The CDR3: CASSFYTLGTGDTDTQYF. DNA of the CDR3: TGTGCCAGCAGCTTTTATACGCTGGGGACAGGGGACACAGATACGCAGTATTTT.

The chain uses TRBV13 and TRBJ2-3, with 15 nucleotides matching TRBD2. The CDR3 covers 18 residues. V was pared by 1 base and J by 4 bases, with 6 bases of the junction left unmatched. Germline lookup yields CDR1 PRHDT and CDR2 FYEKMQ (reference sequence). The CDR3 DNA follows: TGTGCCAGCAGCTTAGAGGGGACTAGCGGGAGGAGGGCAGATACGCAGTATTTT. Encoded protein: CASSLEGTSGRRADTQYF.

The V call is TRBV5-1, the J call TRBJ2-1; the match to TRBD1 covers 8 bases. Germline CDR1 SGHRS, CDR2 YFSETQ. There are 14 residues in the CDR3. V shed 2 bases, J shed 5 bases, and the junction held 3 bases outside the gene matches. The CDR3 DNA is TGCGCCAGCAGCTTACAGGACAGGGACAATGAGCAGTTCTTC. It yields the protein CASSLQDRDNEQFF.

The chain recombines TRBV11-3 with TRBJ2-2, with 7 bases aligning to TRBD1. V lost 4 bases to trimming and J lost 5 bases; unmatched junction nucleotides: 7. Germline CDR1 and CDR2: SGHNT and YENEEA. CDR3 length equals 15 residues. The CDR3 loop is CASSSRTGSTGELFF. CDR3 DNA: TGTGCCAGCAGCTCCCGGACAGGTTCGACCGGGGAGCTGTTTTTT.

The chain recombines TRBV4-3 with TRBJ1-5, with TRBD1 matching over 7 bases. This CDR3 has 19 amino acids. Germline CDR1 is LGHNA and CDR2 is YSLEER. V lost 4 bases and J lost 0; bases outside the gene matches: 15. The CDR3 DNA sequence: TGCGCCAGCAGCCTTGGGGGAGGACAGGATCCTTATAGCAATCAGCCCCAGCATTTT. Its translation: CASSLGGGQDPYSNQPQHF.

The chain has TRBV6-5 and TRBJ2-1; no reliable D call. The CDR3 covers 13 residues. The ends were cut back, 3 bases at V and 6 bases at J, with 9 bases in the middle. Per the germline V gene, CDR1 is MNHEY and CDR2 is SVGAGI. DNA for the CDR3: TGTGCCAGCAGTTATTTCAGTTCCAATGAGCAGTTCTTC. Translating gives CASSYFSSNEQFF.

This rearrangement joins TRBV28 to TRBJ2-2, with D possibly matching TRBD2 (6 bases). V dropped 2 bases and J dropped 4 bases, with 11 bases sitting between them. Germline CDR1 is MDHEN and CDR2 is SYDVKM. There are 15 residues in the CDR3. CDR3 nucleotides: TGTGCCAGCAGTTTAACGGGGGTGGGCACCGGGGAGCTGTTTTTT. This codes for CASSLTGVGTGELFF.

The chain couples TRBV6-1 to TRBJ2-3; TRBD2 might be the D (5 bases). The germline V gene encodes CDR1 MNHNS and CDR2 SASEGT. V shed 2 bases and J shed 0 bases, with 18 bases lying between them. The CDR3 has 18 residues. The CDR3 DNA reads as TGTGCCAGCAGTGAAATGGCGGGTATAGTAACTAGCACAGATACGCAGTATTTT. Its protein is CASSEMAGIVTSTDTQYF.

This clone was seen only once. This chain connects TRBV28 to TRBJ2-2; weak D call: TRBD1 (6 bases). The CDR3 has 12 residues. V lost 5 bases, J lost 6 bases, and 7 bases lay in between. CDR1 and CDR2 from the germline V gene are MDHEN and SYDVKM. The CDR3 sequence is CASSHRAGELFF. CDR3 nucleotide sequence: TGTGCCAGCAGTCACAGGGCCGGGGAGCTGTTTTTT.

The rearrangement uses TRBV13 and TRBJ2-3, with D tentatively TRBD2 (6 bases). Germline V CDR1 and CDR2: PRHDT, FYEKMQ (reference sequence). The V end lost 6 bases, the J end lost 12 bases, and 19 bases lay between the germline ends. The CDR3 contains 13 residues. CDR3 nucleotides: TGTGCCAGCAGTGGGGACTGGCCGACCCCACAGTATTTT. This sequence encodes CASSGDWPTPQYF.

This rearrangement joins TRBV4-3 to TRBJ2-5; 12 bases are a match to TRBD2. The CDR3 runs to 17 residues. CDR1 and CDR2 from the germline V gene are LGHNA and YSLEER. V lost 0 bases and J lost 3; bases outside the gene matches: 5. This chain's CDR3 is CASSQDLSSGREETQYF. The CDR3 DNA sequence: TGCGCCAGCAGCCAAGATCTATCTAGCGGGAGGGAAGAGACCCAGTACTTC.

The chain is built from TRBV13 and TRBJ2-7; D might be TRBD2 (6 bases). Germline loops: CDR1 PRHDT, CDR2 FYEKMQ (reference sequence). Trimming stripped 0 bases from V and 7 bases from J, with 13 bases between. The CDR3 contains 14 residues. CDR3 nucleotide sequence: TGTGCCAGCAGCTTAGGCCCTCCCAGCGGGGAGCAGTACTTC. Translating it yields CASSLGPPSGEQYF.

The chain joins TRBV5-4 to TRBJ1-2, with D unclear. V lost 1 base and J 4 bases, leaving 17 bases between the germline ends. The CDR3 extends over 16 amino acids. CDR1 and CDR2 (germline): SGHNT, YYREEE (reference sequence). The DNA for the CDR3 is TGTGCCAGCAGCTTGCTTCCCCAGCAGCGTGGCTATGGCTACACCTTC. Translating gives CASSLLPQQRGYGYTF.

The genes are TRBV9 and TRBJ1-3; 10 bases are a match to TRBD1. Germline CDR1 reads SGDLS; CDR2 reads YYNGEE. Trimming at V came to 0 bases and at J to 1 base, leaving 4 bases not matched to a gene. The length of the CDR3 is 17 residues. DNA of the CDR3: TGTGCCAGCAGCGTAGTTAAGGACAGGGGGTCTGGAAACACCATATATTTT. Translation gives CASSVVKDRGSGNTIYF.

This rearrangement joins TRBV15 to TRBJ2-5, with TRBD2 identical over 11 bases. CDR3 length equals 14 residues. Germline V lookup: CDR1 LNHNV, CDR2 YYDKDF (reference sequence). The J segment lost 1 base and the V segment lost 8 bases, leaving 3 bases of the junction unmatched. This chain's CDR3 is CATWLAGGQETQYF. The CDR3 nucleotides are TGTGCCACCTGGCTAGCGGGAGGCCAAGAGACCCAGTACTTC.

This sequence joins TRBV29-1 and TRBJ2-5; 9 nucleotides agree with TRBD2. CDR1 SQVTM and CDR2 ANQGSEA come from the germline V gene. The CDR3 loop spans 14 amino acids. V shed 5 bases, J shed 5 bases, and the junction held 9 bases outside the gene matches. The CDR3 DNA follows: TGCAGCGTTAGCGGGAGGACCGCAAGGGAGACCCAGTACTTC. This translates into CSVSGRTARETQYF.

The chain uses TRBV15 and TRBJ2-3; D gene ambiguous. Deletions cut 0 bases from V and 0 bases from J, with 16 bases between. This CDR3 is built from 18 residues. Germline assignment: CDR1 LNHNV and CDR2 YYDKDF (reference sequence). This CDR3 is CATSRDLRQTASTDTQYF. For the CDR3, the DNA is TGTGCCACCAGCAGAGATCTCAGGCAGACCGCTAGCACAGATACGCAGTATTTT.

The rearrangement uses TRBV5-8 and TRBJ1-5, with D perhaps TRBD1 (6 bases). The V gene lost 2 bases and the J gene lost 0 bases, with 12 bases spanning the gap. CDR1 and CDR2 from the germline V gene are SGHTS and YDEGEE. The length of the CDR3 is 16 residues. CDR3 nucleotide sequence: TGTGCCAGCAGCTTTGAAGGGGGTGTTAGCAATCAGCCCCAGCATTTT. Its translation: CASSFEGGVSNQPQHF.

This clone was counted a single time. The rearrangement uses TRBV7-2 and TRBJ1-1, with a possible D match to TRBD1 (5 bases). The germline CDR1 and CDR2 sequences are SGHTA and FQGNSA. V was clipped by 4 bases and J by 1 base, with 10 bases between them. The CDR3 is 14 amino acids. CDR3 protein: CASSYQGQNTEAFF. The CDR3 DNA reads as TGTGCCAGCAGCTATCAGGGTCAGAACACTGAAGCTTTCTTT.

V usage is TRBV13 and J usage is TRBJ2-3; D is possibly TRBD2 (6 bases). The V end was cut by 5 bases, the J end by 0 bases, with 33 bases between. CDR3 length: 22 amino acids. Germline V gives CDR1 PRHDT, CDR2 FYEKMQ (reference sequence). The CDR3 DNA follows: TGTGCCAGCAGCCTATCGCCTAGCGCAGTACAAGTTGGAAAAACTAGCACAGATACGCAGTATTTT. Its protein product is CASSLSPSAVQVGKTSTDTQYF.

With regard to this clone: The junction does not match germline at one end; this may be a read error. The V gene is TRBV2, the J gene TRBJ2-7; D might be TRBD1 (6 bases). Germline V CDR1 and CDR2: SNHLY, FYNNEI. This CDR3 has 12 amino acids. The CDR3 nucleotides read TGTACCAGCAGTCAGGACAGCTTCCAGCAGTACTTC. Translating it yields CTSSQDSFQQYF.